This T cell receptor (beta chain) originates from a study of shared clonotypes between healthy human individuals (dated by TCRdb to the early 2020s). Context from the whole study: Two women and three men aged 18 to 49 years were included in the cohort. For each donor, CD4 naive and CD4 memory were each given three plates, CD8 naive was given two plates, and CD8 memory was given one plate. Blood TCR repertoires of five healthy adults were deeply sequenced to estimate repertoire size and the extent of clonotype sharing between individuals. Different laboratories and diverse techniques were used to prepare libraries and sequence TCR repertoires, to increase sequencing depth and limit assay-specific biases. Leukapheresis yielded between about 0.94 and 8.9 billion PBMCs per donor.

Germline trimming: 9 bases from V, 9 bases from J; junction bases outside gene matches: 17. The CDR3 covers 15 residues, taking in both the cysteine and the phenylalanine. Only the CDR3 DNA is retained, 45 bases long and in frame from the first base. Based on the germline V gene, the CDR1 and CDR2 sequences are SNHLY and FYNNEI. Using the deep immunoSEQ assay, multiplex PCR amplified TCR CDR3 regions from genomic DNA. Genomic DNA extracted from each cell subset was distributed evenly over all wells of several immunoSEQ 96-well plates, and each plate served as one replicate. For sorted subsets, 200 to 250 ng genomic DNA, equal to about 30,000 T cell genomes, was loaded into each replicate PCR. Purified libraries were quantified with a Qubit 3.0 fluorometer, sized on a Bioanalyzer 2100, and re-quantified with the KAPA Library Quantification kit. Every immunoSEQ 96-well plate was sequenced on a separate single-read 150-cycle Illumina NextSeq 550 flow cell. For the original study's pipeline: Because the immunoSEQ output included only junctional sequences and no quality scores, the filtering could not be the same as the filtering used for full-length reads. Sequences were annotated with PyIR, a Python wrapper for IgBLAST v1.9, using IMGT germline references to assign V/J genes and CDR3. Reads were filtered out if the reads had weak V/J assignments (E-value above 1e-6), no CDR3, stop codons, out-of-frame junctions, or ambiguous translated residues. V3J clonotypes were defined as sequences sharing an identical inferred V gene, J gene, and CDR3 amino acid sequence. Percentage overlap between repertoires was computed as shared unique clonotypes divided by the size of the smaller repertoire. Three approaches were used to assess repertoire richness: RTK rarefaction, the Chao1 estimator, and Recon v2.1 estimates of unobserved clonotypes. For all TCRbeta clonotypes obtained by the gDNA method from a handful of donors, generation probabilities were computed with OLGA. TCRdb mirrors the immuneACCESS table, restricted to in-frame sequences. Some clones are absent from its copies; in checked studies, under half trace to an unresolved V gene, and the reason for the others is unknown. That table supplies the V and J calls and clone size; D and trimming were determined from the DNA. The sample table holds approximately 330,000 clones, of which around 70% were seen once. Less than 11% of the sample lies in the top ten.

Healthy HIV-negative adults with no recently reported acute infections or vaccinations were included as donors. Every donor was a Caucasian adult residing in Nashville, Tennessee, USA. CD4+ T cells were enriched by magnetic negative selection, after which naive cells were positively selected on CD45RA and the negative fraction was taken as the memory subset. Blood was obtained by leukapheresis, after which PBMCs were separated by Ficoll-Histopaque density gradient centrifugation and cryopreserved in liquid nitrogen vapor phase. Purity and quantity of every magnetically sorted T cell population were checked by analytical flow cytometry. Genomic DNA was isolated from each sorted fraction and quantified by UV absorbance on a Nanodrop 2000c. The full study reports these points: Because the study included a small number of donors, the genetic and exposure-history diversity represented was limited. Sampling was restricted to blood, and TCR repertoires in tissue are likely to differ from TCR repertoires in blood. Pairwise subsampling led to the expectation that sequencing depth would affect the degree of clonotype sharing among donors. Estimated clonotype richness was generally larger for naive than for memory subsets. Even with the large sequencing depth, rarefaction of the sorted-subset datasets indicated that sequencing was incomplete. Compared with non-shared clonotypes, clonotypes shared by all four sorted-subset donors had higher generation probabilities. Across a handful of donors, around 5% of naive CD4, approximately 3.6% of naive CD8, under 2.5% of memory CD4, and about 0.44% of memory CD8 clonotypes were shared.

About this clone itself: Its antigen is still unknown. No base qualities exist here, and no much larger clone lies one base off it.

This sequence originates from a young man in good health. Sequences were obtained from memory CD4+ T cells sorted from blood. The cell subset or site label on this specimen signifies: CD45RA-negative fraction. Recombination connected TRBV2 to TRBJ2-1; 7 bases in the middle match TRBD2. The encoded CDR3 is CASRSSSGSTVEQFF. The bases are TGTGCCAGTAGATCAAGTAGCGGGTCCACGGTTGAGCAGTTCTTC.